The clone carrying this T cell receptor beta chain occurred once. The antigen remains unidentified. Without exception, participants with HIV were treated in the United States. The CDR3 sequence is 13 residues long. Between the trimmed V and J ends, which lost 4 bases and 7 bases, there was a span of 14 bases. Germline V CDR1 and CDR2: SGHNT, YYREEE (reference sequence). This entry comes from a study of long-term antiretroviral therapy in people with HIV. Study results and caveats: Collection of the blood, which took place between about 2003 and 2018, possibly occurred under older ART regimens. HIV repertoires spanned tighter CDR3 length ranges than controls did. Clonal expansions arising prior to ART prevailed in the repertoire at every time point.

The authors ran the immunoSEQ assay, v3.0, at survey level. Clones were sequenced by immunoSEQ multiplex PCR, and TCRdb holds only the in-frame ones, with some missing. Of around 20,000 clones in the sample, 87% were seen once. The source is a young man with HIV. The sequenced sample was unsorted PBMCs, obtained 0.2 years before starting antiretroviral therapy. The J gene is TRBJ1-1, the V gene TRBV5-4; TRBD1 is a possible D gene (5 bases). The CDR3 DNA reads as TGTGCCAGCAGCCCTGGACAAGGCGGTGAAGCTTTCTTT. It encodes CASSPGQGGEAFF.